The text below deals with one TCR beta chain. The target antigen is unknown. This sample was included in a study of beta chain features in type 1 diabetes. Looking at the study overall: The study examined 107,917,701 sorted cells across all samples.

Regarding the study as a whole: Any HLA-type effect on TCRB rearrangement remained unresolved here. Patients with type 1 diabetes carried fewer insertions and had more deletions at their VDJ junctions.

Purity of each sorted population was above 95%. Expressed TCRB transcripts got sequenced, as all isolated RNA was reverse transcribed. Some clones are missing from TCRdb's copy, which holds only in-frame ones; the method was immunoSEQ multiplex PCR. The data show 60,000 or so clones, about 55% seen once. Sequenced material: Tregs from blood. The origin of this receptor is a woman younger than 30 in good health.

The CDR3 is CASRSPGQGVTGELFF. The DNA of the CDR3 is TGCGCCAGCAGATCACCGGGACAGGGGGTGACCGGGGAGCTGTTTTTT. The chain is built from TRBV10-2 and TRBJ2-2; 11 nucleotides agree with TRBD1. Germline CDR1 reads WSHSY; CDR2 reads SAAADI. The CDR3 contains 16 residues. The ends lost 6 bases at V and 5 bases at J; junction bases unmatched: 8.